This entry is about one T cell receptor (beta chain). The CDR3 totals 12 residues. The ends were cut back, 8 bases at V and 3 bases at J, with 11 bases in the middle. Per germline, CDR1 DFQATT and CDR2 SNEGSKA (reference sequence). This record comes from a study of T-cell memory formation after mild COVID-19. Across the whole study: For the most part, TCR clusters were specific to one donor.

TCRdb analysed the 5' RACE reads with MiXCR anew, one entry per CDR3 protein. Seen here are over 300,000 distinct CDR3 sequences, 20% observed once, and the top ten hold 21%. V usage is TRBV20-1 and J usage is TRBJ1-5; tentatively, D is TRBD1 (5 bases). Material: PBMCs or a T cell subset sorted from them (not recorded which). The clonotype comes from a man aged 18 to 30 who had mild COVID-19 (a few samples of this study predate the infection). Cell type and time point are not known. CDR3 sequence: CSCGGNNQPQHF. As DNA, the CDR3 is TGCAGTTGTGGGGGGAACAATCAGCCCCAGCATTTT.